The next 23 T cell receptor beta chains were all read from a single sample in a study of cytomegalovirus exposure and HLA in healthy donors. With 60 Vbeta and 13 Jbeta primers, the PCR was carried out. Only in-frame clones appear in the TCRdb table, and some are missing; sequencing was by immunoSEQ multiplex PCR. The data show tens of thousands of clones, approximately 89% seen once. The sample comprised PBMCs. The source of these receptors is a man aged 30 to 45 in good health and CMV-seropositive.

The CDR3: CASSHYGSEQYF. The CDR3 DNA reads as TGTGCCAGCAGCCATTATGGTAGCGAGCAGTACTTC. The chain recombines TRBV11-2 with TRBJ2-7; no clear D. Trimming took off 5 bases at V and 6 bases at J, with 11 bases between the two ends. CDR1 SGHAT and CDR2 FQNNGV come from the germline V gene. The CDR3 contains 12 residues.

This chain links TRBV4-1 with TRBJ2-5; possible D gene TRBD2, 6 bases. Germline V CDR1 and CDR2: MGHRA, YSYEKL. The CDR3 spans 14 residues. V dropped 8 bases and J dropped 5 bases, with 18 bases sitting between them. The CDR3 reads CASGDLLGLETQYF. CDR3 nucleotide sequence: TGCGCCAGCGGGGACTTACTAGGTCTCGAGACCCAGTACTTC.

The chain employs TRBV5-1 and TRBJ2-7, with 8 bases lining up with TRBD1. CDR3 length equals 15 residues. The J segment lost 4 bases and the V segment lost 2 bases, leaving 8 bases of the junction unmatched. Looked up from germline, CDR1 is SGHRS and CDR2 is YFSETQ. The CDR3 bases are TGCGCCAGCAGCTTTGATGGACAGGGCCCGTACGAGCAGTACTTC. It yields the protein CASSFDGQGPYEQYF.

This rearrangement joins TRBV5-1 to TRBJ2-7; tentative D call: TRBD2 (6 bases). The length of the CDR3 is 16 residues. V was cut by 4 bases and J by 6 bases, with 23 bases left in between. The germline gives CDR1 SGHRS, CDR2 YFSETQ. The CDR3 protein is CASSPEGGGYLFEQYF. The CDR3 region has the DNA TGCGCCAGCAGCCCGGAGGGTGGGGGATATCTCTTCGAGCAGTACTTC. Full variable domain (missing parts from reference TRBV5-1 and TRBJ2-7): KAGVTQTPRYLIKTRGQQVTLSCSPISGHRSVSWYQQTPGQGLQFLFEYFSETQRNKGNFPGRFSGRQFSNSRSEMNVSTLELGDSALYLCASSPEGGGYLFEQYFGPGTRLTVT.

The chain is built from TRBV11-2 and TRBJ2-2; 8 positions agree with TRBD1. The CDR3 runs to 14 residues. Germline V gives CDR1 SGHAT, CDR2 FQNNGV. Trimming cost V 6 bases and J 7 bases; bases outside gene matches: 7. Written as DNA, the CDR3 is TGTGCCAGCAGTTCACGACAGGGGCACGGGGAGCTGTTTTTT. The encoded protein is CASSSRQGHGELFF.

This clone was detected only once. CDR3 loop: CASSFQGPGNTIYF. As DNA, the CDR3 is TGCGCCAGCAGCTTCCAGGGTCCTGGAAACACCATATATTTT. The genes are TRBV5-1 and TRBJ1-3, with D possibly TRBD1 on 5 matching bases. The CDR3 sequence is 14 residues long. V was clipped by 2 bases and J by 2 bases, with 8 bases between them. Germline V gene data show CDR1 as SGHRS and CDR2 as YFSETQ.

The J gene is TRBJ2-7, the V gene TRBV5-4, with D maybe TRBD2 (6 bases). The CDR3 length is 13 residues. Per the germline V gene, CDR1 is SGHNT and CDR2 is YYREEE (reference sequence). Trimming removed 4 bases from V and 5 bases from J, with 13 bases in between. This chain's CDR3 is CASSPGTRDEQYF. The CDR3 DNA sequence: TGTGCCAGCAGCCCGGGGACTCGCGACGAGCAGTACTTC.

This clone showed up just a few times. CDR3 loop: CASSLGGGPYNSPLHF. CDR3 DNA sequence: TGTGCCAGCAGCTTAGGGGGGGGCCCCTATAATTCACCCCTCCACTTT. This chain uses TRBV7-9 with TRBJ1-6; maybe TRBD1 (6 bases). V lost 1 base and J 2 bases, leaving 9 bases between the germline ends. The CDR3 extends over 16 amino acids. Germline CDR1 SEHNR, CDR2 FQNEAQ (reference sequence).

The rearrangement links TRBV15 to TRBJ2-7; perhaps TRBD1 as D (5 bases). The CDR3 contains 15 residues. CDR1 is LNHNV, CDR2 YYDKDF, per germline (reference sequence). Trimming shortened V by 5 bases and J by 3 bases, and 17 bases separated the two germline ends. The CDR3 DNA reads as TGTGCCACCAGCGCCTACCGAGGACACAGCTACGAGCAGTACTTC. Amino acid sequence: CATSAYRGHSYEQYF.

This rearrangement joins TRBV21-1 to TRBJ1-1; the table's D call TRBD1 went unverified against the DNA. TRBV21-1 is termed a pseudogene. There are 18 residues in the CDR3. The CDR3 coding sequence is TGTGCCAGCAGCAGAACCCGGTCGGGACACCCTAAGCCCCATGAAGCTTTCTTT. It encodes CASSRTRSGHPKPHEAFF.

CDR3 DNA: TGTGCCATCAGTCCGACAGGGGCCGGGTACGGCTACACCTTC. It is translated as CAISPTGAGYGYTF. The genes are TRBV10-3 and TRBJ1-2; TRBD1 matches at 8 bases. V lost 5 bases, J lost 8 bases, and 10 bases stayed unmatched. The CDR3 length is 14 residues. Per the germline V gene, CDR1 is ENHRY and CDR2 is SYGVKD.

The chain carries TRBV5-4 and TRBJ2-5, with TRBD1 matching 9 bases. Germline-derived CDR1 and CDR2 are SGHNT and YYREEE (reference sequence). This CDR3 has 14 amino acids. The V segment lost 5 bases and the J segment 5 bases; nucleotides outside the gene matches: 7. CDR3 DNA: TGTGCCAGCAGACCGGACAGGGGAGCGGAGACCCAGTACTTC. Its translation: CASRPDRGAETQYF.

The chain uses TRBV2 and TRBJ1-3; 7 bases are shared with TRBD1. CDR1 is SNHLY and CDR2 is FYNNEI in the germline V gene. The CDR3 sequence is 15 residues long. With V trimmed by 2 bases and J by 4 bases, 5 bases remained unmatched. CDR3 in amino acids: CASSETTGSGNTIYF. The CDR3 region has the DNA TGTGCCAGCAGTGAAACGACAGGGTCCGGAAACACCATATATTTT. The variable domain in full, completed from reference TRBV2 and TRBJ1-3, reads EPEVTQTPSHQVTQMGQEVILRCVPISNHLYFYWYRQILGQKVEFLVSFYNNEISEKSEIFDDQFSVERPDGSNFTLKIRSTKLEDSAMYFCASSETTGSGNTIYFGEGSWLTVV.

CDR3 protein: CASSGRQGEVDEQYF. CDR3 sequence (DNA): TGCGCCAGCAGCGGGAGGCAGGGGGAAGTCGACGAGCAGTACTTC. The genes are TRBV5-1 and TRBJ2-7; tentatively, D is TRBD1 (7 bases). The CDR3 extends over 15 amino acids. Germline V gene data show CDR1 as SGHRS and CDR2 as YFSETQ. Trimming pared 4 bases from V and 5 bases from J, leaving 19 bases between. Together with reference TRBV5-1 and TRBJ2-7, the CDR3 gives the full variable domain: KAGVTQTPRYLIKTRGQQVTLSCSPISGHRSVSWYQQTPGQGLQFLFEYFSETQRNKGNFPGRFSGRQFSNSRSEMNVSTLELGDSALYLCASSGRQGEVDEQYFGPGTRLTVT.

The count of this clone is one. V is TRBV7-2 and J is TRBJ2-2; 7 positions match TRBD2. With V trimmed by 2 bases and J by 1 base, 4 bases remained unmatched. There are 16 residues in the CDR3. Germline V gene data show CDR1 as SGHTA and CDR2 as FQGNSA. The DNA of the CDR3 is TGTGCCAGCAGCTTAAGAGCTAGCGGGAACACCGGGGAGCTGTTTTTT. Amino acid sequence: CASSLRASGNTGELFF. Full variable domain (remainder filled in from reference TRBV7-2 and TRBJ2-2): GAGVSQSPSNKVTEKGKDVELRCDPISGHTALYWYRQSLGQGLEFLIYFQGNSAPDKSGLPSDRFSAERTGGSVSTLTIQRTQQEDSAVYLCASSLRASGNTGELFFGEGSRLTVL.

The chain recombines TRBV5-1 with TRBJ2-7; TRBD2 aligns across 10 bases. The germline gives CDR1 SGHRS, CDR2 YFSETQ. J was trimmed by 1 base and V by 5 bases; bases with no gene match: 0. This CDR3 comprises 13 residues. As DNA, the CDR3 is TGCGCCAGCAGTAGCGGGAGGTCCTACGAGCAGTACTTC. Residues: CASSSGRSYEQYF.

The genes are TRBV7-9 and TRBJ2-1; D unclear. Germline loops: CDR1 SEHNR, CDR2 FQNEAQ (reference sequence). The CDR3 contains 13 residues. Trimming left V 5 bases short and J 5 bases short, with 10 bases between. The CDR3 protein is CASSPKRDNEQFF. The CDR3 DNA reads TGTGCCAGCAGCCCGAAACGGGACAATGAGCAGTTCTTC.

The chain has TRBV7-6 and TRBJ2-5, with TRBD2 matching over 14 bases. There are 17 residues in the CDR3. Losses at the gene ends were 6 bases for V and 5 bases for J; bases not matched to a gene: 11. Germline V gene sequence: CDR1 SGHVS, CDR2 FNYEAQ. As DNA, the CDR3 is TGTGCCAGCAGTAAAGGGACTAGCGGGAGAAGGTGGGAGACCCAGTACTTC. Its translation is CASSKGTSGRRWETQYF.

The chain carries TRBV27 and TRBJ2-7; a weak D match, TRBD1 (6 bases). The germline gives CDR1 MNHEY, CDR2 SMNVEV (reference sequence). The V end was cut by 5 bases, the J end by 2 bases, with 16 bases between. The CDR3 sequence is 15 residues long. The CDR3 spells CASSPLLQGTYEQYF. The CDR3 nucleotides read TGTGCCAGCAGTCCGCTGTTACAGGGCACCTACGAGCAGTACTTC.

This sequence joins TRBV18 and TRBJ2-7; TRBD2 matches at 7 bases. CDR1 and CDR2 (germline): KGHSH, LQKENI. J lost 3 bases, V lost 5 bases, and 7 bases had no gene match. This CDR3 comprises 14 residues. CDR3 protein: CASSVTSTDYEQYF. CDR3 nucleotide sequence: TGTGCCAGCTCAGTGACTAGCACCGACTACGAGCAGTACTTC.

The chain joins TRBV28 to TRBJ1-4, with 8 bases lining up with TRBD1. CDR3 length: 16 amino acids. Trimming cost V 3 bases and J 4 bases; bases outside gene matches: 7. The V gene's germline CDR1 is MDHEN and CDR2 SYDVKM. CDR3 sequence: CASSLLTGVGNEKLFF. The CDR3 DNA follows: TGTGCCAGCAGTTTGCTGACAGGGGTGGGTAATGAAAAACTGTTTTTT.

J is TRBJ2-1 and V is TRBV27; 13 nucleotides align to TRBD2. The CDR3 sequence is 17 residues long. The V and J ends lost 5 bases and 2 bases, in that order; junction bases with no gene match: 6. Germline V CDR1 and CDR2: MNHEY, SMNVEV (reference sequence). The CDR3 protein is CASSLGLAGSTYNEQFF. DNA of the CDR3: TGTGCCAGCAGTCTGGGACTAGCGGGATCCACCTACAATGAGCAGTTCTTC.

The rearrangement links TRBV5-1 to TRBJ2-1, with 10 bases that match TRBD2. The CDR3 sequence is 15 residues long. Trimming at V came to 0 bases and at J to 9 bases, leaving 6 bases not matched to a gene. Germline CDR1 reads SGHRS; CDR2 reads YFSETQ. DNA for the CDR3: TGCGCCAGCAGCTTGGGGCTAGCGGGAGTGAGTGAGCAGTTCTTC. This gives the protein CASSLGLAGVSEQFF.